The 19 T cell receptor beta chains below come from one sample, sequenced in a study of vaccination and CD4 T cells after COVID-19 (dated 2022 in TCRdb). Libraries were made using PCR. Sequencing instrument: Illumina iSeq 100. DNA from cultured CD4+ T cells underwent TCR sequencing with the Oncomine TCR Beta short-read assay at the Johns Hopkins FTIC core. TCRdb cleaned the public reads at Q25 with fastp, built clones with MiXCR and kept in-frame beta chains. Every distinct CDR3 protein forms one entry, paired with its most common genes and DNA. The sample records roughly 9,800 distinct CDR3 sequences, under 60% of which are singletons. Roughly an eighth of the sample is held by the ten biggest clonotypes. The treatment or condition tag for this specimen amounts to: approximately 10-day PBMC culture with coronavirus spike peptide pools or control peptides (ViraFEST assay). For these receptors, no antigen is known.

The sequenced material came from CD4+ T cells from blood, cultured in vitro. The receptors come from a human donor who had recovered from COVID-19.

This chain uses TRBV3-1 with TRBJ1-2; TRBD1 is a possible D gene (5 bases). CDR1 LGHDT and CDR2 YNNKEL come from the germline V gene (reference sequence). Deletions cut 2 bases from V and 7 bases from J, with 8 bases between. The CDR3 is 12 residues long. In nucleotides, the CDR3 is TGTGCCAGCAGCCAATCAAGGGGTGGCTACACCTTC. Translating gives CASSQSRGGYTF.

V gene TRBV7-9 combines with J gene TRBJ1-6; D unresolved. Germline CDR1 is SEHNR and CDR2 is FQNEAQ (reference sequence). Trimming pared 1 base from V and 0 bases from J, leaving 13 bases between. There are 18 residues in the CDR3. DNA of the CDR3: TGTGCCAGCAGCTTAGTCGGGAGTCGAAGCTCCTATAATTCACCCCTCCACTTT. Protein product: CASSLVGSRSSYNSPLHF.

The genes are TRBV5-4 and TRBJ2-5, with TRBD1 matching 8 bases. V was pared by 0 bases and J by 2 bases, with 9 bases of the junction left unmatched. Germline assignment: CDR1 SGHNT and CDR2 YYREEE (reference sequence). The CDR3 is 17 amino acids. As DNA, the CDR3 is TGTGCCAGCAGCTTGGAAACAGGGGGTAAAATACAAGAGACCCAGTACTTC. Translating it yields CASSLETGGKIQETQYF.

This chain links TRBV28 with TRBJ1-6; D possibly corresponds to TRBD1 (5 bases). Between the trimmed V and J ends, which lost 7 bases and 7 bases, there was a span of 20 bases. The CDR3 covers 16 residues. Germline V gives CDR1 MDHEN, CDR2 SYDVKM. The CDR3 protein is CASTVGGGGRNSPLHF. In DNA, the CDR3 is TGTGCCAGCACCGTGGGGGGAGGAGGACGGAATTCACCCCTCCACTTT.

The CDR3 is CASSIEAGNTIYF. CDR3 DNA sequence: TGTGCCAGTAGTATTGAGGCTGGAAACACCATATATTTT. This rearrangement joins TRBV19 to TRBJ1-3; D uncertain. Trimming left V 3 bases short and J 2 bases short, with 5 bases between. The CDR3 contains 13 residues. CDR1 and CDR2 from the germline V gene are LNHDA and SQIVND (reference sequence).

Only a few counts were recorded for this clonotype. CDR3 sequence reads: CATSGGGQPQHF. The CDR3 coding sequence is TGTGCCACCTCGGGGGGCGGTCAGCCCCAGCATTTT. This sequence joins TRBV12-3 or TRBV12-4 and TRBJ1-5; TRBD1 is a possible D gene (6 bases). Trimming pared 10 bases from V and 6 bases from J, leaving 13 bases between. This CDR3 region has 12 residues.

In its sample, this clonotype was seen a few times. In DNA, the CDR3 is TGTGCCAGCATCCTTACAGGGAATGCAGAGACCCAGTACTTC. This gives the protein CASILTGNAETQYF. The J gene is TRBJ2-5, the V gene TRBV12-3 or TRBV12-4; perhaps TRBD1 as D (6 bases). V was shortened by 7 bases and J by 4 bases, with 16 bases between the two germline ends. The CDR3 extends over 14 amino acids.

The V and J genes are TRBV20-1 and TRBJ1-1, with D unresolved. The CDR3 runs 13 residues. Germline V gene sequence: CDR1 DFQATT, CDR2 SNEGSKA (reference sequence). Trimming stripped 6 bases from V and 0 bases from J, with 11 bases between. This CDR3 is CSARRHMNTEAFF. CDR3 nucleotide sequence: TGCAGTGCGAGAAGGCATATGAACACTGAAGCTTTCTTT.

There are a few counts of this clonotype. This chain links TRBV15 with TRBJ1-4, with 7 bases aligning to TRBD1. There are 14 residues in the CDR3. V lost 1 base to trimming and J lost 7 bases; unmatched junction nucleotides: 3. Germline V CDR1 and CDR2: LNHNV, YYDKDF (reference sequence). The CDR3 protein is CATSRVGGIEKLFF. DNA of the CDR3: TGTGCCACCAGCAGAGTAGGGGGCATTGAAAAACTGTTTTTT.

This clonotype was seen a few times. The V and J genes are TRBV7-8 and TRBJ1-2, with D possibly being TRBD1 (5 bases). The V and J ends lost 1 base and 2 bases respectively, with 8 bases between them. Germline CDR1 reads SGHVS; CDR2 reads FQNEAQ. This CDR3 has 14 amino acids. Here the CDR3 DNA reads TGTGCCAGCAGCTTAGATGCAGGGAACTATGGCTACACCTTC. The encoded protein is CASSLDAGNYGYTF.

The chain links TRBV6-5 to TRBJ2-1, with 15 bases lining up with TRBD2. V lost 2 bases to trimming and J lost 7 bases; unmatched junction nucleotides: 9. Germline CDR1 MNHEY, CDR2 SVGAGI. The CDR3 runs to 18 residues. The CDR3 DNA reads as TGTGCCAGCAGTTACGGGGCGGGACTAGCGGGGGGCGGGAATGAGCAGTTCTTC. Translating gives CASSYGAGLAGGGNEQFF.

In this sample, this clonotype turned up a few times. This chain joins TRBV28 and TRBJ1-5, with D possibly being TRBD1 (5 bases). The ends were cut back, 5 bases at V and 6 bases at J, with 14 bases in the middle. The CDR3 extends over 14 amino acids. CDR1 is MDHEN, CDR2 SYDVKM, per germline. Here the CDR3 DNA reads TGTGCCAGCAGTCCCGAAACAGGAGCTCAGCCCCAGCATTTT. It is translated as CASSPETGAQPQHF.

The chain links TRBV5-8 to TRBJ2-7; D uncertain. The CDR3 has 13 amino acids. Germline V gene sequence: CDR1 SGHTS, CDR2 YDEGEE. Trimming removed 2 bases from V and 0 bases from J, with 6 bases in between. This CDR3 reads CASSFINSYEQYF. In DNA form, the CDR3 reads TGTGCCAGCAGCTTCATCAACTCCTACGAGCAGTACTTC.

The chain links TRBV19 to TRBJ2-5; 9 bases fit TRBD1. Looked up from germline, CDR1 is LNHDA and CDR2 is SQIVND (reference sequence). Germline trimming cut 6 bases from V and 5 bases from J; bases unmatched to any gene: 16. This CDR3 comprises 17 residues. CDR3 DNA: TGTGCCAGTAGCGATAGGGGGACAGGGAGTTCGATGGAGACCCAGTACTTC. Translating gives CASSDRGTGSSMETQYF.

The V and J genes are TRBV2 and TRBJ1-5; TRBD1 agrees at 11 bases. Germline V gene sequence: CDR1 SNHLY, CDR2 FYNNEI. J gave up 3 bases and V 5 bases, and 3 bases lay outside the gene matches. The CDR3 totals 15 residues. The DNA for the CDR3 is TGTGCCAGCAGTCGAGGACAGGGGGCCAATCAGCCCCAGCATTTT. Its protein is CASSRGQGANQPQHF.

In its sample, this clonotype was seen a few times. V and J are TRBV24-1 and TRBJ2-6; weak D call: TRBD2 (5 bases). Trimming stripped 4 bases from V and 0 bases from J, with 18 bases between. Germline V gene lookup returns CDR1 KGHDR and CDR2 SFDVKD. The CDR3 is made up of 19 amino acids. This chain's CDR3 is CATSDPTGGRSSGANVLTF. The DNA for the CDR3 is TGTGCCACCAGTGACCCGACTGGAGGCAGGAGCTCTGGGGCCAACGTCCTGACTTTC.

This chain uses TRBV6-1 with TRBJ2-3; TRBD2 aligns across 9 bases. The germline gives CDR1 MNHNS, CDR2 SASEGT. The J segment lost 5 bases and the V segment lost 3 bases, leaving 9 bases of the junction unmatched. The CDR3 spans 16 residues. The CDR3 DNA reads TGTGCCAGCAGTGACTGGACTAGCGCAGATAAAGATACGCAGTATTTT. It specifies CASSDWTSADKDTQYF.

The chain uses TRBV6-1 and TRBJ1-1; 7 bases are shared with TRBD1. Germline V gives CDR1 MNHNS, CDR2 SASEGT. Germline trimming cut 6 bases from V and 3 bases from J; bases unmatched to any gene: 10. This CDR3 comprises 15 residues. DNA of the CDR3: TGTGCCAGCAGCAACGTAGGGGGCGCGGACACTGAAGCTTTCTTT. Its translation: CASSNVGGADTEAFF.

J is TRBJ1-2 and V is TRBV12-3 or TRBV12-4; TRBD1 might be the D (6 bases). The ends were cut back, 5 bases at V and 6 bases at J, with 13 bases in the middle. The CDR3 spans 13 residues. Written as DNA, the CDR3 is TGTGCCAGCAGTCCCTGGACAGCTCATGGCTACACCTTC. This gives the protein CASSPWTAHGYTF.